One and the same sample provided the 14 T cell receptor beta chains below, sequenced in a study of T-cell memory formation after mild COVID-19. From the 5' RACE reads, TCRdb called clonotypes with MiXCR, one entry per CDR3 protein. The sample lists about 560,000 distinct CDR3 sequences, 20% to 25% seen once, with roughly 8.1% in the top ten. Material: PBMCs or a T cell subset sorted from them (not recorded which). These TCRs come from an adult woman who had mild COVID-19 (a few samples of this study predate the infection). Cell type and time point are not known.

Only a few counts were recorded for this clonotype. In DNA form, the CDR3 reads TGTGCCAGCAGCTTAACAGGATTTTCCCAAGAGACCCAGTACTTC. Translation gives CASSLTGFSQETQYF. The chain combines TRBV7-6 with TRBJ2-5, with D tentatively TRBD1 (5 bases). This CDR3 has 15 amino acids. V was shortened by 2 bases and J by 1 base, with 11 bases between the two germline ends. Germline V gene lookup returns CDR1 SGHVS and CDR2 FNYEAQ.

This clonotype was recorded at least ten times. The J gene is TRBJ2-1, the V gene TRBV9; TRBD1 agrees at 8 bases. V lost 4 bases to trimming and J lost 5 bases; unmatched junction nucleotides: 5. Germline lookup yields CDR1 SGDLS and CDR2 YYNGEE. The CDR3 runs to 14 residues. The CDR3 nucleotides are TGTGCCAGCAGCCCCCGGACAGGGAACAATGAGCAGTTCTTC. Residues: CASSPRTGNNEQFF. Complete variable domain (other parts from reference TRBV9 and TRBJ2-1): DSGVTQTPKHLITATGQRVTLRCSPRSGDLSVYWYQQSLDQGLQFLIQYYNGEERAKGNILERFSAQQFPDLHSELNLSSLELGDSALYFCASSPRTGNNEQFFGPGTRLTVL.

This clonotype was observed a few times. The J gene is TRBJ1-1, the V gene TRBV5-6; D uncertain. Germline V CDR1 and CDR2: SGHDT, YYEEEE. Trimming pared 4 bases from V and 1 base from J, leaving 14 bases between. This CDR3 is 15 amino acids long. CDR3 region: CASSRKQRTNTEAFF. DNA of the CDR3: TGTGCCAGCAGCAGAAAACAGCGGACGAACACTGAAGCTTTCTTT.

Only one count was recorded for this clonotype. This chain joins TRBV2 and TRBJ2-3, with 9 bases matching TRBD2. This CDR3 contains 15 residues. Germline CDR1 reads SNHLY; CDR2 reads FYNNEI. Unmatched junction bases numbered 6, after V lost 8 bases and J lost 0 bases. The CDR3 is CASGGAGGSTDTQYF. CDR3 coding DNA: TGTGCCAGCGGAGGAGCGGGGGGCAGCACAGATACGCAGTATTTT.

This rearrangement joins TRBV24-1 to TRBJ2-1; 11 nucleotides align to TRBD2. The CDR3 has 18 amino acids. CDR1 and CDR2 from the germline V gene are KGHDR and SFDVKD. J was trimmed by 2 bases and V by 3 bases; bases with no gene match: 8. CDR3 amino acids: CATSDPYGTSGTYNEQFF. DNA for the CDR3: TGTGCCACCAGTGATCCATACGGGACTAGCGGTACCTACAATGAGCAGTTCTTC.

This clonotype was seen more than once but under ten times. The chain carries TRBV15 and TRBJ2-5; D gene uncertain. Germline V lookup: CDR1 LNHNV, CDR2 YYDKDF (reference sequence). The CDR3 has 14 amino acids. V was clipped by 5 bases and J by 1 base, with 11 bases between them. CDR3 in DNA: TGTGCCACCAGCCGATACCACTCCCAAGAGACCCAGTACTTC. This sequence encodes CATSRYHSQETQYF.

The chain combines TRBV24-1 with TRBJ2-1, with D maybe TRBD1 (5 bases). CDR1 and CDR2 (germline): KGHDR, SFDVKD. The CDR3 loop spans 15 amino acids. The V and J ends lost 0 bases and 5 bases respectively, with 10 bases between them. CDR3 nucleotides: TGTGCCACCAGTGATTTGAGGGGCAGGGACAATGAGCAGTTCTTC. This gives the protein CATSDLRGRDNEQFF.

The chain employs TRBV6-2 or TRBV6-3 and TRBJ2-7; 7 bases map to TRBD2. The CDR3 has 16 residues. Per the germline V gene, CDR1 is MNHEY and CDR2 is SVGEGT. The trim removed 4 bases at V and 4 bases at J, leaving 13 bases unmatched. The DNA for the CDR3 is TGTGCCAGCAGTTCCCATCGAGCGGGAAGAAGATACGAGCAGTACTTC. Residues: CASSSHRAGRRYEQYF.

J is TRBJ2-1 and V is TRBV5-1; a possible D gene is TRBD2 (6 bases). There are 17 residues in the CDR3. From germline, CDR1 is SGHRS and CDR2 YFSETQ. Between the trimmed V and J ends, which lost 4 bases and 0 bases, there was a span of 17 bases. DNA of the CDR3: TGCGCCAGCAGCCCCGGGATAGCGGCAAGCTCCTACAATGAGCAGTTCTTC. Translated, it gives CASSPGIAASSYNEQFF. The full variable domain, with the rest looked up from reference TRBV5-1 and TRBJ2-1, is KAGVTQTPRYLIKTRGQQVTLSCSPISGHRSVSWYQQTPGQGLQFLFEYFSETQRNKGNFPGRFSGRQFSNSRSEMNVSTLELGDSALYLCASSPGIAASSYNEQFFGPGTRLTVL.

The rearrangement uses TRBV5-5 and TRBJ2-7; either TRBD1 or TRBD2 may supply D (5 bases each). V was cut by 4 bases and J by 5 bases, with 22 bases left in between. The CDR3 spans 16 residues. In germline, CDR1 is SGHKS, CDR2 YYEKEE (reference sequence). Here the CDR3 reads CASSPQAASRGHEQYF. The CDR3 DNA reads as TGTGCCAGCAGCCCCCAGGCAGCATCCCGGGGCCACGAGCAGTACTTC.

This clonotype was detected only a few times. CDR3 DNA sequence: TGTGCCAGCAGTCACCTCATTGTGGGGGTCCCTGAAGCTTTCTTT. Its translation is CASSHLIVGVPEAFF. The chain joins TRBV7-9 to TRBJ1-1, with D perhaps TRBD1 (5 bases). CDR3 size: 15 residues. Per the germline V gene, CDR1 is SEHNR and CDR2 is FQNEAQ (reference sequence). Trimming removed 6 bases at V and 6 bases at J, with 20 bases between.

This clonotype was seen only a few times. The rearrangement joins TRBV7-9 to TRBJ2-7, with no clear D. Per the germline V gene, CDR1 is SEHNR and CDR2 is FQNEAQ (reference sequence). V dropped 3 bases and J dropped 4 bases, with 13 bases sitting between them. This CDR3 contains 14 residues. CDR3 in DNA: TGTGCCAGCAGCTTTAGGGCCGCAGTTTACGAGCAGTACTTC. Amino acids: CASSFRAAVYEQYF.

Only a few counts were recorded for this clonotype. J is TRBJ2-7 and V is TRBV11-2, with D possibly TRBD2 on 6 matching bases. Per the germline V gene, CDR1 is SGHAT and CDR2 is FQNNGV. Trimming took off 5 bases at V and 0 bases at J, with 14 bases between the two ends. CDR3 length: 15 residues. The CDR3 bases are TGTGCCAGCAGCCCGGGACTCATGAGCTCCTACGAGCAGTACTTC. Amino acids: CASSPGLMSSYEQYF.

The chain employs TRBV12-3 or TRBV12-4 and TRBJ1-6, with 10 positions matching TRBD1. The V and J ends lost 6 bases and 7 bases, in that order; junction bases with no gene match: 15. The CDR3 contains 18 residues. The CDR3 here is CASREGTGTGVQNSPLHF. The CDR3 bases are TGTGCCAGCAGGGAAGGGACCGGGACAGGGGTACAGAATTCACCCCTCCACTTT.